This T cell receptor beta chain was recorded in a study of shared clonotypes between healthy human individuals. Researchers divided each subset's genomic DNA evenly across several immunoSEQ plates. Under the authors' procedure: With immunoSEQ giving junction-only sequences and no quality scores, filtering differed. The protocol was immunoSEQ multiplex PCR, while the TCRdb copy is restricted to in-frame clones and leaves out a portion. The V and J calls and clone size are taken from that table; D and trimming were inferred from the DNA. Of roughly 2.2 million clones in the sample, 85% to 95% were seen once. This CDR3 region has 12 residues. Looked up from germline, CDR1 is SGHNT and CDR2 is YYREEE (reference sequence).

This receptor was taken from a man younger than 30 in good health. Some clones in this sample may be carry-over from other donors' samples. V is TRBV5-4 and J is TRBJ2-5; D uncertain. The sequencing sample was made of naive CD4+ T cells from PBMCs. The subset was: CD45RA+ positively selected. The CDR3 nucleotides are TGTGCAAGCGCTCGCGGAGAAGAGACCCAGTACTTC. Translation: CASARGEETQYF.